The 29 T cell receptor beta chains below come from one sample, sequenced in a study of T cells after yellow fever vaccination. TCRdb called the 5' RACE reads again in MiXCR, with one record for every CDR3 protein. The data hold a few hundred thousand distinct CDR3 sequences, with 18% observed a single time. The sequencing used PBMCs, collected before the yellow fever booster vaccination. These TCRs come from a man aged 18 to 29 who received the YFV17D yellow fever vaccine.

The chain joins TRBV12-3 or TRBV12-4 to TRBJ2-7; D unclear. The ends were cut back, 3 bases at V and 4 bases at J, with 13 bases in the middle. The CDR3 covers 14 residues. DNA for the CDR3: TGTGCCAGCAGTTTTTCTCCTCCTGCGTACGAGCAGTACTTC. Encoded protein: CASSFSPPAYEQYF.

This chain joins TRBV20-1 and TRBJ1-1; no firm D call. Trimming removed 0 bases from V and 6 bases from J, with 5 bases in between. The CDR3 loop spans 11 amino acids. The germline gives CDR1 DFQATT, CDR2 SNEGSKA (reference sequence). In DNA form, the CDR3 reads TGCAGTGCTAGAGAGGGGTCTGAAGCTTTCTTT. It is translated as CSAREGSEAFF.

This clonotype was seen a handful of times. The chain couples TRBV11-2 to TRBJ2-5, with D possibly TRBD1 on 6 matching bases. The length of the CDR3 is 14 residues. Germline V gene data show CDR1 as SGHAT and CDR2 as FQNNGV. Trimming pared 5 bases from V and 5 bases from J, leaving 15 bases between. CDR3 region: CASSPRWQGETQYF. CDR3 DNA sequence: TGTGCCAGCAGCCCGAGATGGCAGGGGGAGACCCAGTACTTC.

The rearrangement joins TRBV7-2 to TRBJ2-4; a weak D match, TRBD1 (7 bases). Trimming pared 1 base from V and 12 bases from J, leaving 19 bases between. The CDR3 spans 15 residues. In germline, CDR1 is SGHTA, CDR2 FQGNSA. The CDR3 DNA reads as TGTGCCAGCAGCTTAGGACAGGGTGAATACGGGGGTCAGTACTTC. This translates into CASSLGQGEYGGQYF.

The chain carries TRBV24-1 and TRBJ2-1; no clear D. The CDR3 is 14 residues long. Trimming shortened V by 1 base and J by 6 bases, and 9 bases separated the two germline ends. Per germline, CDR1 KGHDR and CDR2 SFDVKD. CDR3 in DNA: TGTGCCACCAGTGATTTCGGGCAGACCAATGAGCAGTTCTTC. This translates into CATSDFGQTNEQFF.

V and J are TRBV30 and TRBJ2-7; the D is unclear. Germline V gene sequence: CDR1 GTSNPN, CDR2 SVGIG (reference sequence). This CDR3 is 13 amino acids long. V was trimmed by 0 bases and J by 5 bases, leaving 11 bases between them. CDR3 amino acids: CAWSVGLADEQYF. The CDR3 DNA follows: TGTGCCTGGAGTGTAGGGCTCGCGGACGAGCAGTACTTC.

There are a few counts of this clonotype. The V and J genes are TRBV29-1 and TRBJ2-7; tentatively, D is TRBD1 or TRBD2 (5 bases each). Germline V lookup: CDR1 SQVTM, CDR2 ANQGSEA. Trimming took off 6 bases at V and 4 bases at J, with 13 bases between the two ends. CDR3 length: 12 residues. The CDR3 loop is CSVSREGYEQYF. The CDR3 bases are TGCAGCGTCTCACGTGAGGGGTACGAGCAGTACTTC.

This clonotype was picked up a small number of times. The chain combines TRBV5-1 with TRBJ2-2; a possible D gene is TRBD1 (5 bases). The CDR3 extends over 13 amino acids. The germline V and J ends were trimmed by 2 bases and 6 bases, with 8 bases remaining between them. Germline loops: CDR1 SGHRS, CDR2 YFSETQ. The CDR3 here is CASSFPGPGELFF. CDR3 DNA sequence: TGCGCCAGCAGCTTTCCAGGGCCCGGGGAGCTGTTTTTT.

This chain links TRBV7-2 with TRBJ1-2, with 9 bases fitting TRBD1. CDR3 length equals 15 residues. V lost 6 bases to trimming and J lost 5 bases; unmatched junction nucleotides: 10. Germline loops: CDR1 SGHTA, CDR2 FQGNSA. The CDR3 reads CASSSYPGTGYGYTF. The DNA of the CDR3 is TGTGCCAGCAGTTCCTACCCCGGGACAGGGTATGGCTACACCTTC.

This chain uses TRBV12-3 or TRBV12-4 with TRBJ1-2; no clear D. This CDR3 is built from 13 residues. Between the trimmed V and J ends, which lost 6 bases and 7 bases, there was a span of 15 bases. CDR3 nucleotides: TGTGCCAGCAGCATGGCGGGGTTCGGTGGCTACACCTTC. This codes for CASSMAGFGGYTF.

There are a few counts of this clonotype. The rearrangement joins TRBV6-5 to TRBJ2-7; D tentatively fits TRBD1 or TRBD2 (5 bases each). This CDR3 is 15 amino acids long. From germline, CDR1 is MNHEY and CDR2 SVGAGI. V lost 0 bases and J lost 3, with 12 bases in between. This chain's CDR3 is CASSYSVGAFYEQYF. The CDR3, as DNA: TGTGCCAGCAGTTACTCGGTCGGGGCTTTCTACGAGCAGTACTTC.

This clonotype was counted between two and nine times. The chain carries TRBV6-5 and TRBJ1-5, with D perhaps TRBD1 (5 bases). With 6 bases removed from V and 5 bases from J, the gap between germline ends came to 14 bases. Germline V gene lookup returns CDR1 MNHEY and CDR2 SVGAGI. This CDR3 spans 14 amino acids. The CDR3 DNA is TGTGCCAGCAGAACCGGGACCGGTGATCAGCCCCAGCATTTT. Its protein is CASRTGTGDQPQHF.

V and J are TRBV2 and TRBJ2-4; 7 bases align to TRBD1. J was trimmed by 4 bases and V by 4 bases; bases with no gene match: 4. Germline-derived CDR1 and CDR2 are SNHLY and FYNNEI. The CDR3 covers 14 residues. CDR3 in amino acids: CASSATGRKNIQYF. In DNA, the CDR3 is TGTGCCAGCAGTGCGACAGGGAGAAAAAACATTCAGTACTTC.

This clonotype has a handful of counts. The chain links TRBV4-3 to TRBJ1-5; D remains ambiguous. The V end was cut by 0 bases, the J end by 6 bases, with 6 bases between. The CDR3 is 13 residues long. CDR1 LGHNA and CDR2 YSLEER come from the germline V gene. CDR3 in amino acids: CASSQDLRQPQHF. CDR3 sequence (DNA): TGCGCCAGCAGCCAAGATTTACGTCAGCCCCAGCATTTT.

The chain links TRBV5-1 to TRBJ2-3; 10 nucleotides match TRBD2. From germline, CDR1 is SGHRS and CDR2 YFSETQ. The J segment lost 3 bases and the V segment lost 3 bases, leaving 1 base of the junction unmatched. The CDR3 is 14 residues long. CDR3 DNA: TGCGCCAGCAGCTGGGGACTAGCGACAGATACGCAGTATTTT. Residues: CASSWGLATDTQYF.

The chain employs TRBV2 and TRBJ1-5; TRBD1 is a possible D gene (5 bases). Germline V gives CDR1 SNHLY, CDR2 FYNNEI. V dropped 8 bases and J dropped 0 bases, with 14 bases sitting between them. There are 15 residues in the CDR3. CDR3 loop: CASGTRSYSNQPQHF. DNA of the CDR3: TGTGCCAGCGGGACGAGAAGTTATAGCAATCAGCCCCAGCATTTT.

DNA of the CDR3: TGCGCCAGCAGCCCTCTGGGGGCGGGGATAGCCAAAAACATTCAGTACTTC. Protein sequence: CASSPLGAGIAKNIQYF. The V gene is TRBV4-1, the J gene TRBJ2-4; tentatively, D is TRBD1 or TRBD2 (6 bases each). In germline, CDR1 is MGHRA, CDR2 YSYEKL. V shed 4 bases and J shed 0 bases, with 16 bases lying between them. This CDR3 has 17 residues.

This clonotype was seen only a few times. CDR3 loop: CASSASRGTYEQYF. The CDR3 coding sequence is TGTGCCAGCAGCGCCTCTCGGGGCACCTACGAGCAGTACTTC. The chain employs TRBV11-2 and TRBJ2-7; the D call may be TRBD1 or TRBD2 (5 bases each). CDR1 SGHAT and CDR2 FQNNGV come from the germline V gene. Trimming took 5 bases from V and 2 from J, leaving 13 bases between them. The CDR3 is 14 residues long.

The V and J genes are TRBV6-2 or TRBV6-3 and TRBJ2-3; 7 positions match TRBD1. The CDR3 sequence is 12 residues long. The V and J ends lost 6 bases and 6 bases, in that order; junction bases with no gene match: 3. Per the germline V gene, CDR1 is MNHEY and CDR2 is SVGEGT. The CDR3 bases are TGTGCCAGCAGACAACAGGGGGATACGCAGTATTTT. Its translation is CASRQQGDTQYF.

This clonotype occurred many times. CDR3 coding DNA: TGTGCCAGCAGCGAGATCGGGGGGAACACTGAAGCTTTCTTT. Its translation: CASSEIGGNTEAFF. This sequence joins TRBV7-9 and TRBJ1-1; D is possibly TRBD1 (5 bases). This CDR3 spans 14 amino acids. The ends were cut back, 5 bases at V and 1 base at J, with 11 bases in the middle. CDR1 and CDR2 from the germline V gene are SEHNR and FQNEAQ (reference sequence).

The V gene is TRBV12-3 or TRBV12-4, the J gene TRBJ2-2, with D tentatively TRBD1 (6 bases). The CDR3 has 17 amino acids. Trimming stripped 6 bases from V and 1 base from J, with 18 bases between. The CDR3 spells CASSRGQTGGNTGELFF. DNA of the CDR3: TGTGCCAGCAGCCGCGGACAGACGGGCGGGAACACCGGGGAGCTGTTTTTT.

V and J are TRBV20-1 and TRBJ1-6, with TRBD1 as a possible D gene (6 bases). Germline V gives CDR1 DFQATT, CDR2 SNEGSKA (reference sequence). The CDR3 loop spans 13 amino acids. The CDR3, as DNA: TGCACCGGTTGGGGGGGGCCGAATTCACCCCTCCACTTT. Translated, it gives CTGWGGPNSPLHF.

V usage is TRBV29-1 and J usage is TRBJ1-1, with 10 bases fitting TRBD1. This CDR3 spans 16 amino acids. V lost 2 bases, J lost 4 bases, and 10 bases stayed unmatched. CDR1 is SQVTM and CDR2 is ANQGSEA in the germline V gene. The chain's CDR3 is CSVEPDRGNHGTEAFF. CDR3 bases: TGCAGCGTTGAACCGGACAGGGGGAACCACGGCACTGAAGCTTTCTTT.

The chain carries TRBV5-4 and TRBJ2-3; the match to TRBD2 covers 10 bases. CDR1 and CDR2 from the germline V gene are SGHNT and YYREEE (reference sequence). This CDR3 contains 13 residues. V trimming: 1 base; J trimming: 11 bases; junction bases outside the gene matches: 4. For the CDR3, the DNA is TGTGCCAGCAGCTTGACTAGCGGGGATGGGCAGTATTTT. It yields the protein CASSLTSGDGQYF. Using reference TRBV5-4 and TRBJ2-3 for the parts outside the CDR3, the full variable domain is ETGVTQSPTHLIKTRGQQVTLRCSSQSGHNTVSWYQQALGQGPQFIFQYYREEENGRGNFPPRFSGLQFPNYSSELNVNALELDDSALYLCASSLTSGDGQYFGPGTRLTVL.

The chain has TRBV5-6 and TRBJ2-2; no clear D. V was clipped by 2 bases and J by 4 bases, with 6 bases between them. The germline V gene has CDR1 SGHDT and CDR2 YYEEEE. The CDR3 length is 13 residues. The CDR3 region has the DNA TGTGCCAGCAGCTTAACACCCACCGGGGAGCTGTTTTTT. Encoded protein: CASSLTPTGELFF.

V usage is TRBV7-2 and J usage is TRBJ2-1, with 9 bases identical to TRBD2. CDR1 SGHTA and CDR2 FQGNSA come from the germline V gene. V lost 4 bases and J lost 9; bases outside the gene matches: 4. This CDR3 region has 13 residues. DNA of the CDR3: TGTGCCAGCAGCTCGGGACTAGCTAGTGAGCAGTTCTTC. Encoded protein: CASSSGLASEQFF.

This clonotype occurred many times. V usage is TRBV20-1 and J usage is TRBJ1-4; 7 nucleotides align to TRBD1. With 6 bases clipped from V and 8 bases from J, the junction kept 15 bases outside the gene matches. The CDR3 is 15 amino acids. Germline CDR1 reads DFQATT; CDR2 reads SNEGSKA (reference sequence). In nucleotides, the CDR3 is TGCAGTGCGCAAATCTCCGGGACACAGGGGGAAAAACTGTTTTTT. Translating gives CSAQISGTQGEKLFF.

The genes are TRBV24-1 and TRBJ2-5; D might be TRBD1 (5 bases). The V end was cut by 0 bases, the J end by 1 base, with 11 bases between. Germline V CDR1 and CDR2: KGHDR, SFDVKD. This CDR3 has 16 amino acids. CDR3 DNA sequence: TGTGCCACCAGTGATTTGAACTGGGGCAGCCAAGAGACCCAGTACTTC. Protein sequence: CATSDLNWGSQETQYF.

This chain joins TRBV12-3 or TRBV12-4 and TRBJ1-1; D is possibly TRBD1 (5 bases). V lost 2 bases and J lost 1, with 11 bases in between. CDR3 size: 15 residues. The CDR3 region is CASSLSVGGNTEAFF. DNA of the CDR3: TGTGCCAGCAGTTTATCGGTCGGGGGGAACACTGAAGCTTTCTTT.